The 11 T cell receptor beta chains in this list originate from one sample, sequenced in a study of T-cell reconstitution after alpha-beta-depleted transplantation in children (dated by TCRdb to the mid-2010s). This sample's treatment or condition label indicates: allogeneic hematopoietic cell transplantation with graft depleted of TCRalphabeta T cells and CD19 B cells. Libraries were prepared through PCR. Instrument used: Illumina HiSeq 2500. TCR libraries were prepared with molecular barcoding, using unique molecular identifiers to normalize TCRbeta repertoire quantification. TCRdb trimmed the raw reads at Q25, called clones with MiXCR and kept productive beta chains. When rows share a CDR3 protein, they turn into one entry using the most common DNA and genes. In this sample the table shows around 270,000 distinct CDR3 sequences, 9.5% to 13% of which occur a single time. Approximately 7.6% of the sample is held by the ten biggest clonotypes.

Sequencing used PBMCs, obtained before TCRalphabeta/CD19-depleted stem cell transplant. The origin of the receptors is a boy younger than two with acute myeloid leukemia, due to receive a stem cell transplant.

This clonotype was observed at least ten times. The chain couples TRBV10-3 to TRBJ1-1, with a possible D match to TRBD1 (5 bases). The germline V gene has CDR1 ENHRY and CDR2 SYGVKD. The CDR3 runs to 14 residues. Between the trimmed V and J ends, which lost 5 bases and 3 bases, there was a span of 13 bases. The CDR3 DNA sequence: TGTGCCATCAGTCAAAGTGGGGGTGACACTGAAGCTTTCTTT. Translation: CAISQSGGDTEAFF.

The chain combines TRBV27 with TRBJ2-5, with D hard to call. The V end was cut by 6 bases, the J end by 2 bases, with 4 bases between. The germline gives CDR1 MNHEY, CDR2 SMNVEV (reference sequence). CDR3 size: 11 residues. CDR3 DNA: TGTGCCAGCAGAGAGCAAGAGACCCAGTACTTC. Residues: CASREQETQYF.

This clonotype was recorded at least ten times. The rearrangement links TRBV3-1 to TRBJ1-5; the match to TRBD1 covers 10 bases. The V gene's germline CDR1 is LGHDT and CDR2 YNNKEL (reference sequence). J was trimmed by 3 bases and V by 4 bases; bases with no gene match: 15. This CDR3 contains 19 residues. The CDR3 is CASSPMPLSGTGDNQPQHF. In DNA form, the CDR3 reads TGTGCCAGCAGCCCAATGCCCTTATCCGGGACAGGGGACAATCAGCCCCAGCATTTT.

In its sample, this clonotype was seen many times. The genes are TRBV20-1 and TRBJ2-1; D is tentatively TRBD1 or TRBD2 (6 bases each). In germline, CDR1 is DFQATT, CDR2 SNEGSKA (reference sequence). V shed 2 bases and J shed 0 bases, with 8 bases lying between them. The CDR3 is 14 amino acids. CDR3 DNA: TGCAGTGCTAGAAGGGGGGCCTCCTACAATGAGCAGTTCTTC. Its translation: CSARRGASYNEQFF.

This clonotype has at least ten counts. CDR3 sequence: CAWSSGQFMNTEAFF. The CDR3 DNA sequence: TGTGCCTGGAGTTCCGGACAGTTCATGAACACTGAAGCTTTCTTT. J is TRBJ1-1 and V is TRBV30; D might be TRBD1 (6 bases). The CDR3 contains 15 residues. Germline assignment: CDR1 GTSNPN and CDR2 SVGIG (reference sequence). V was shortened by 2 bases and J by 0 bases, with 13 bases between the two germline ends.

This clonotype has ten or more counts. The DNA of the CDR3 is TGTGCCAGCAGTGAAAACCTAACAGGGGGCTCTGGAAACACCATATATTTT. Its protein is CASSENLTGGSGNTIYF. The V and J genes are TRBV25-1 and TRBJ1-3; 8 bases are a match to TRBD1. Losses at the gene ends were 2 bases for V and 0 bases for J; bases not matched to a gene: 6. CDR3 length: 17 amino acids. Germline V lookup: CDR1 MGHDK, CDR2 SYGVNS. The complete variable domain, with remaining parts taken from reference TRBV25-1 and TRBJ1-3, reads EADIYQTPRYLVIGTGKKITLECSQTMGHDKMYWYQQDPGMELHLIHYSYGVNSTEKGDLSSESTVSRIRTEHFPLTLESARPSHTSQYLCASSENLTGGSGNTIYFGEGSWLTVV.

This clonotype was seen more than once but under ten times. The V gene is TRBV7-8, the J gene TRBJ1-2; D is possibly TRBD1 (5 bases). The CDR3 is 19 amino acids. CDR1 and CDR2 (germline): SGHVS, FQNEAQ. V lost 1 base and J 4 bases, leaving 25 bases between the germline ends. CDR3 amino acids: CASSLVEGTFSPGSYGYTF. For the CDR3, the DNA is TGTGCCAGCAGCTTAGTAGAGGGGACGTTCTCACCCGGCTCCTATGGCTACACCTTC. The full variable domain, its missing parts supplied by reference TRBV7-8 and TRBJ1-2, is GAGVSQSPRYKVAKRGQDVALRCDPISGHVSLFWYQQALGQGPEFLTYFQNEAQLDKSGLPSDRFFAERPEGSVSTLKIQRTQQEDSAVYLCASSLVEGTFSPGSYGYTFGSGTRLTVV.

Ten or more counts support this clonotype. The chain employs TRBV12-3 or TRBV12-4 and TRBJ1-4; D remains unclear. There are 15 residues in the CDR3. V lost 3 bases, J lost 0 bases, and 8 bases lay in between. Here the CDR3 DNA reads TGTGCCAGCAGTTTGCAGGCCGCAACTAATGAAAAACTGTTTTTT. It specifies CASSLQAATNEKLFF.

In this sample, this clonotype turned up many times. The rearrangement joins TRBV12-3 or TRBV12-4 to TRBJ2-1; 8 nucleotides line up with TRBD1. CDR3 length: 15 residues. The ends lost 2 bases at V and 6 bases at J; junction bases unmatched: 6. The CDR3 nucleotides are TGTGCCAGCAGTTTAATGGCACAGGGGGGCAATGAGCAGTTCTTC. Protein sequence: CASSLMAQGGNEQFF.

This clonotype was seen repeatedly, ten times or more. This sequence joins TRBV27 and TRBJ2-5, with a tentative D call TRBD2 (6 bases). This CDR3 spans 15 amino acids. V dropped 0 bases and J dropped 7 bases, with 15 bases sitting between them. CDR1 is MNHEY and CDR2 is SMNVEV in the germline V gene (reference sequence). The DNA for the CDR3 is TGTGCCAGCAGTTTATCGGGGACCCGGCGGGGGACCCAGTACTTC. Translating gives CASSLSGTRRGTQYF.

In its sample, this clonotype was seen a few times. The chain recombines TRBV11-3 with TRBJ2-5, with a possible D match to TRBD2 (5 bases). Germline V lookup: CDR1 SGHNT, CDR2 YENEEA. The V and J ends lost 0 bases and 5 bases respectively, with 7 bases between them. The CDR3 runs to 13 residues. The CDR3: CASSLDGGETQYF. CDR3 bases: TGTGCCAGCAGCTTAGATGGCGGGGAGACCCAGTACTTC. Based on the CDR3 plus reference TRBV11-3 and TRBJ2-5, the full variable domain is EAGVVQSPRYKIIEKKQPVAFWCNPISGHNTLYWYLQNLGQGPELLIRYENEEAVDDSQLPKDRFSAERLKGVDSTLKIQPAELGDSAVYLCASSLDGGETQYFGPGTRLLVL.